The text below deals with one T cell receptor beta chain. Its antigen is undetermined. Looked up from germline, CDR1 is DFQATT and CDR2 is SNEGSKA (reference sequence). Trimming removed 5 bases from V and 7 bases from J, with 8 bases in between. The CDR3 loop spans 11 amino acids. The PCR had 60 Vbeta and 13 Jbeta primers. Data came from immunoSEQ multiplex PCR; TCRdb stores just in-frame clones and leaves some out. The repertoire consists of over 150,000 clones, with roughly three quarters occurring once and the leading ten covering 1.6%. This record comes from a study of cytomegalovirus exposure and HLA in healthy donors. General study findings and limits: Being productive about 90% or about 30% of the time was typical of most TCR beta V segments in an earlier analysis.

Sequenced material: PBMCs. The gene calls are TRBV20-1 and TRBJ2-2, with D perhaps TRBD1 (6 bases). This clonotype was obtained from a woman younger than 35 in good health and CMV-seronegative. The chain's CDR3 is CSAGGGGELFF. The CDR3 bases are TGCAGTGCTGGGGGCGGCGGGGAGCTGTTTTTT.